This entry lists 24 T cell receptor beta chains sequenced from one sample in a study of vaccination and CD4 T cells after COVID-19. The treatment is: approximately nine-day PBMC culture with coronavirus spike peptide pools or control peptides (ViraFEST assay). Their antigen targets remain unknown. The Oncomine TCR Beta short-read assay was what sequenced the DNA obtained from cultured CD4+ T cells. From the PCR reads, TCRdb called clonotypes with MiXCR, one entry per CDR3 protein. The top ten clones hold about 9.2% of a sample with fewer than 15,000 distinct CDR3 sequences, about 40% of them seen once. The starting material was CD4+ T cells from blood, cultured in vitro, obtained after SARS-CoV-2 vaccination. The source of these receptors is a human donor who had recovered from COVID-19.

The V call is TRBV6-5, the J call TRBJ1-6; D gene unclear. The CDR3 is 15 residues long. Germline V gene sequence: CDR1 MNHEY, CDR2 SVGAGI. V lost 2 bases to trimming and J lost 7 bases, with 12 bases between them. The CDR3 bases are TGTGCCAGCAGTTACGTGCCAGATATCAATTCACCCCTCCACTTT. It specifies CASSYVPDINSPLHF.

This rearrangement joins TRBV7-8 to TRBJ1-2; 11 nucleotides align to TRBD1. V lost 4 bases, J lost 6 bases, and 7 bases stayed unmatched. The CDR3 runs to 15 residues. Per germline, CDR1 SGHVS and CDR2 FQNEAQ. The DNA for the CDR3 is TGTGCCAGCAGCTCTGGGGACAGGGGGGCGAATGGCTACACCTTC. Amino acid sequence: CASSSGDRGANGYTF.

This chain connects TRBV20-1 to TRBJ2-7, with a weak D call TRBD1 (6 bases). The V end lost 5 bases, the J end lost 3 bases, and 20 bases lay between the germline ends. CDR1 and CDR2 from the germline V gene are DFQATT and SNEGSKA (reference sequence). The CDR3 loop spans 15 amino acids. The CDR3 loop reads CSAPQGGGKYYEQYF. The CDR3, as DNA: TGCAGTGCTCCACAAGGGGGTGGGAAGTACTACGAGCAGTACTTC.

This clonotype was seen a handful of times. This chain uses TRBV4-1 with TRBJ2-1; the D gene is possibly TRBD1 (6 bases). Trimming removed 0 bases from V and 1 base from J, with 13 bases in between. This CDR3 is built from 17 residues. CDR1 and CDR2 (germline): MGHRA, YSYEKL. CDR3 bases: TGCGCCAGCAGCCAAGATTCCCCAGGGGCATCCTACAATGAGCAGTTCTTC. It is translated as CASSQDSPGASYNEQFF.

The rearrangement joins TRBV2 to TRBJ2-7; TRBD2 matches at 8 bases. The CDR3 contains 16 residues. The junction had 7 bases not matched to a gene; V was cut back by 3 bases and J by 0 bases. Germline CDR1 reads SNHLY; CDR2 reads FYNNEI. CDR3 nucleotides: TGTGCCAGCAGTGAGAGAACTAGCGGCAGCTCCTACGAGCAGTACTTC. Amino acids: CASSERTSGSSYEQYF.

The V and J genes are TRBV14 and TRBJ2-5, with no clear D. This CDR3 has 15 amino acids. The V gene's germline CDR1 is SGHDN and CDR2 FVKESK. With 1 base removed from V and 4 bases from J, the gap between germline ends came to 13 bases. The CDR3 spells CASSQAIPGVETQYF. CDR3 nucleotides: TGTGCCAGCAGCCAAGCTATCCCAGGCGTAGAGACCCAGTACTTC.

The CDR3 sequence: CASSLELASGSGEQFF. CDR3 DNA: TGCGCCAGCAGCTTGGAGTTGGCTAGCGGGAGTGGGGAGCAGTTCTTC. The rearrangement uses TRBV5-1 and TRBJ2-1; 10 nucleotides match TRBD2. This CDR3 is built from 16 residues. V lost 0 bases, J lost 10 bases, and 10 bases stayed unmatched. CDR1 is SGHRS and CDR2 is YFSETQ in the germline V gene.

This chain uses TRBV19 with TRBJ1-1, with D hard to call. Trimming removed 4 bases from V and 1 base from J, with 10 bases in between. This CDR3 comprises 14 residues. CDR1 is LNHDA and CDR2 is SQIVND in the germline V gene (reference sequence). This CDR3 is CASSTREENTEAFF. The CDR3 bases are TGTGCCAGTAGTACCCGCGAGGAGAACACTGAAGCTTTCTTT.

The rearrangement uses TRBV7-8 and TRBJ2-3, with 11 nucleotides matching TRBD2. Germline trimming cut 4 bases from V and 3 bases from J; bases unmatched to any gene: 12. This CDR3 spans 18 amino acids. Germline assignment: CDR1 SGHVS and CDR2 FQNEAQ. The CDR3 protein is CASSSNPLAGGPTDTQYF. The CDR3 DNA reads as TGTGCCAGCAGCTCGAATCCTTTAGCGGGGGGGCCTACAGATACGCAGTATTTT. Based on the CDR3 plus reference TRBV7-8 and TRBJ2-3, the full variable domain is GAGVSQSPRYKVAKRGQDVALRCDPISGHVSLFWYQQALGQGPEFLTYFQNEAQLDKSGLPSDRFFAERPEGSVSTLKIQRTQQEDSAVYLCASSSNPLAGGPTDTQYFGPGTRLTVL.

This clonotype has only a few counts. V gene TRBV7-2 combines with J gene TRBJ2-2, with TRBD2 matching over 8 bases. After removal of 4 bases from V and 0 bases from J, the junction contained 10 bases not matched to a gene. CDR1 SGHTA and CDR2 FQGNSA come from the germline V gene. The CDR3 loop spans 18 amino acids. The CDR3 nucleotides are TGTGCCAGCAGCTCGCCGGCGGGGGGCCCTGCGAACACCGGGGAGCTGTTTTTT. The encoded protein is CASSSPAGGPANTGELFF. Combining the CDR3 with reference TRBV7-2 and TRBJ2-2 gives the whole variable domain GAGVSQSPSNKVTEKGKDVELRCDPISGHTALYWYRQSLGQGLEFLIYFQGNSAPDKSGLPSDRFSAERTGGSVSTLTIQRTQQEDSAVYLCASSSPAGGPANTGELFFGEGSRLTVL.

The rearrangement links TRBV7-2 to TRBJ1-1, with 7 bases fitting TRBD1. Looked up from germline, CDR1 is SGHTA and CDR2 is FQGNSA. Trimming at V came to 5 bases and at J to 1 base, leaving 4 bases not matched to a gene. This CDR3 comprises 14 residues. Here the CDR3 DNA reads TGTGCCAGCAGCGTGGGACAGCCGAACACTGAAGCTTTCTTT. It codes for CASSVGQPNTEAFF.

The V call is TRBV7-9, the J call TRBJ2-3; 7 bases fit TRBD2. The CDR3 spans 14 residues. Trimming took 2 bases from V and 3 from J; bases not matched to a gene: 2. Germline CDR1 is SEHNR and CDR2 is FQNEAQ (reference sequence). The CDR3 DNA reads TGTGCCAGCAGCTTACGGGGAGGGACAGATACGCAGTATTTT. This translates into CASSLRGGTDTQYF.

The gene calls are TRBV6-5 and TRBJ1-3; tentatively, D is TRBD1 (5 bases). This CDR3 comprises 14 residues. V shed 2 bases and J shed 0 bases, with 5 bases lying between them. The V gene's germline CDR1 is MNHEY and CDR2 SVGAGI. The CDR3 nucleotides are TGTGCCAGCAGTTACGGGGCCTCTGGAAACACCATATATTTT. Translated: CASSYGASGNTIYF.

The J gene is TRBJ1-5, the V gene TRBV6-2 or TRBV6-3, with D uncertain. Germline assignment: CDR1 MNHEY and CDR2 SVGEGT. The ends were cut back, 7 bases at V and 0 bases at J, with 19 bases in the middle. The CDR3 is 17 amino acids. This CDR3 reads CASTALWGVDSNQPQHF. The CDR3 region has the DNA TGTGCCAGCACCGCCTTGTGGGGAGTGGATAGCAATCAGCCCCAGCATTTT.

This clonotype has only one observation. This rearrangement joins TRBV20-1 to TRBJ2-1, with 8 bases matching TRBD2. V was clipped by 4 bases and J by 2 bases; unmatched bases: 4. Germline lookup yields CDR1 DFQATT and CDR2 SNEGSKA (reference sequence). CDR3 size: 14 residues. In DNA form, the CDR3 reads TGCAGTGCTACGGGTAGCGGGACCTACAATGAGCAGTTCTTC. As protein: CSATGSGTYNEQFF.

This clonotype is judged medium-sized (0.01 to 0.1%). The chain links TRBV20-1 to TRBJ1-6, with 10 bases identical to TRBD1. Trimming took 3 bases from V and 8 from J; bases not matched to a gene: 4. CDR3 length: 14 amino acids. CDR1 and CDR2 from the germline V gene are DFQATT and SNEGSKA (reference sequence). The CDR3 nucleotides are TGCAGTGCTAGGACGACAGGGGGCTATTCACCCCTCCACTTT. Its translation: CSARTTGGYSPLHF.

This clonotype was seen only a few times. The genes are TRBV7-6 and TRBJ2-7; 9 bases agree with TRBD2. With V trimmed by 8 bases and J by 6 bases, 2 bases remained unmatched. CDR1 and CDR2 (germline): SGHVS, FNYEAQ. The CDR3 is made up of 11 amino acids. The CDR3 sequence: CASGAGGEQYF. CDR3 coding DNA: TGTGCCAGCGGAGCGGGGGGCGAGCAGTACTTC.

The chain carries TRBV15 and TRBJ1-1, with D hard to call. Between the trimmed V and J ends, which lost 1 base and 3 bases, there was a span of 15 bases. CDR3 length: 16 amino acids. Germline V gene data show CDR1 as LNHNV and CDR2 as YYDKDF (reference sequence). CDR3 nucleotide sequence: TGTGCCACCAGCAGAGCTCTAAGGTCCTCGGACACTGAAGCTTTCTTT. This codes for CATSRALRSSDTEAFF.

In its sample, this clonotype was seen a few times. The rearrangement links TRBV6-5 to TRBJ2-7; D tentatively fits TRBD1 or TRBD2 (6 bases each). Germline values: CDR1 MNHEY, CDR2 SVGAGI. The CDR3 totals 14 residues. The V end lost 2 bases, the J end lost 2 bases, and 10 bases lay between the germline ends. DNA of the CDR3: TGTGCCAGCAGTTACGGGGGGCCCCCCTACGAGCAGTACTTC. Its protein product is CASSYGGPPYEQYF.

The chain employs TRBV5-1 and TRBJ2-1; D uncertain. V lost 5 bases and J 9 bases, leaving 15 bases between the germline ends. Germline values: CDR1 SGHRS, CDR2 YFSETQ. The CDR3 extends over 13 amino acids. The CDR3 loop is CASSSASGGEQFF. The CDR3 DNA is TGCGCCAGCAGTTCGGCGAGTGGTGGTGAGCAGTTCTTC.

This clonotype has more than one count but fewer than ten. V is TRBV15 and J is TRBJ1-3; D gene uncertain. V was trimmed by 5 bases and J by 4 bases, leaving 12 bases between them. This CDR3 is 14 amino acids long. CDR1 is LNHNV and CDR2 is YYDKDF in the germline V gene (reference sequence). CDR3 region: CATSPGLAGNTIYF. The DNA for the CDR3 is TGTGCCACCAGCCCAGGCCTGGCAGGAAACACCATATATTTT.

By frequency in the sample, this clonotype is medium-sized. The CDR3 bases are TGTGCCAGCAGCCTCACAGGGGGCGTAGGCCAGCCCCAGCATTTT. This gives the protein CASSLTGGVGQPQHF. The rearrangement joins TRBV2 to TRBJ1-5; 9 bases agree with TRBD1. This CDR3 comprises 15 residues. Germline V lookup: CDR1 SNHLY, CDR2 FYNNEI. J was trimmed by 7 bases and V by 6 bases; bases with no gene match: 10.

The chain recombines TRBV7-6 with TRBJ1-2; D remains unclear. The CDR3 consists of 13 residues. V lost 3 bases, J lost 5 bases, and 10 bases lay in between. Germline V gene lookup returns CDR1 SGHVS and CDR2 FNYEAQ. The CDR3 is CASSFPFWYGYTF. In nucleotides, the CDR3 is TGTGCCAGCAGCTTCCCGTTCTGGTATGGCTACACCTTC.

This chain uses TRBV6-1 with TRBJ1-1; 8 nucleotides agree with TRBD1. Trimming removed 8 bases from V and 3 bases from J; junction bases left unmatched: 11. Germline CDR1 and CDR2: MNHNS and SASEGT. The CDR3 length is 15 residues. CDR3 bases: TGTGCCAGCTGCCTTGAGAAGACAGGGGACACTGAAGCTTTCTTT. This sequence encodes CASCLEKTGDTEAFF.